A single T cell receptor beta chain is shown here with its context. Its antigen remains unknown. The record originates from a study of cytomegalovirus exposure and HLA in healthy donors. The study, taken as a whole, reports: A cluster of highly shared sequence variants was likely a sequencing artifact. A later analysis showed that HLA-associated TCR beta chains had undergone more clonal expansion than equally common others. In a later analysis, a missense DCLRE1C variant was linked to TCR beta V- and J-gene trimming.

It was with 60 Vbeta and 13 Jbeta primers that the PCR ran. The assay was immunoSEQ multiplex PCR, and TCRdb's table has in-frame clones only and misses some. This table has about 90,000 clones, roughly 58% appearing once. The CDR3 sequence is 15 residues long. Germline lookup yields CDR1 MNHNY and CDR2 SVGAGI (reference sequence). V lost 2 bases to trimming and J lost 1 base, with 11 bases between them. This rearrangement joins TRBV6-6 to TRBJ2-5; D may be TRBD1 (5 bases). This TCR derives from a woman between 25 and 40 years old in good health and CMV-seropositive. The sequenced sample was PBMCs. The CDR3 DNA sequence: TGTGCCAGCAGTTACCCAGACAGTACCCAAGAGACCCAGTACTTC. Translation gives CASSYPDSTQETQYF.